Below are 22 T cell receptor beta chains sequenced from a single sample in a study of regulatory T cells in long-lasting Graves disease. The time point denotes: newly diagnosed GD, antithyroid drugs for less than 3 months. The TCR library was made from RNA extracted from PBMCs. Arm-PCR with iRepertoire HTBI primers amplified the CDR3 regions for these TCR beta libraries. TCRdb redid the calling of the multiplex PCR reads with MiXCR, one entry per CDR3 protein. The table records roughly 560,000 distinct CDR3 sequences, more than 15% of them present only once. These same records also appear under a second study, on T cells in Graves' hyperthyroidism and ophthalmopathy.

This sample comprised peripheral blood mononuclear cells (PBMCs), obtained at new diagnosis, from a patient treated with antithyroid drugs. These receptors all stem from a woman aged 35 to 60 with Graves disease.

This clonotype was recorded at least ten times. V and J are TRBV2 and TRBJ2-1; TRBD1 matches 9 bases. After removal of 6 bases from V and 1 base from J, the junction contained 4 bases not matched to a gene. The CDR3 has 15 amino acids. Germline CDR1 and CDR2: SNHLY and FYNNEI. For the CDR3, the DNA is TGTGCCAGCAGGAAGGACAGGGGATCCTACAATGAGCAGTTCTTC. It is translated as CASRKDRGSYNEQFF. The complete variable domain, with remaining parts taken from reference TRBV2 and TRBJ2-1, reads EPEVTQTPSHQVTQMGQEVILRCVPISNHLYFYWYRQILGQKVEFLVSFYNNEISEKSEIFDDQFSVERPDGSNFTLKIRSTKLEDSAMYFCASRKDRGSYNEQFFGPGTRLTVL.

This clonotype was seen at least ten times. This rearrangement joins TRBV5-5 to TRBJ1-5; D might be TRBD1 (5 bases). Trimming removed 4 bases from V and 5 bases from J, with 13 bases in between. In germline, CDR1 is SGHKS, CDR2 YYEKEE (reference sequence). The CDR3 length is 14 residues. CDR3 in amino acids: CASSTGGFDQPQHF. CDR3 DNA: TGTGCCAGCAGCACAGGAGGGTTCGATCAGCCCCAGCATTTT.

This rearrangement joins TRBV19 to TRBJ1-5, with D possibly TRBD1 on 6 matching bases. Germline V CDR1 and CDR2: LNHDA, SQIVND (reference sequence). The CDR3 has 15 residues. Trimming cost V 3 bases and J 3 bases, with 12 bases left between them. The CDR3 sequence: CASSMGGAYNQPQHF. In nucleotides, the CDR3 is TGTGCCAGTAGTATGGGGGGGGCCTACAATCAGCCCCAGCATTTT.

The genes are TRBV19 and TRBJ2-2, with 8 bases that match TRBD1. V lost 6 bases and J lost 1; bases outside the gene matches: 7. The CDR3 length is 16 residues. Germline loops: CDR1 LNHDA, CDR2 SQIVND (reference sequence). The CDR3 nucleotides are TGTGCCAGTAGATCGTTGGGGACAGGGAACACCGGGGAGCTGTTTTTT. This encodes CASRSLGTGNTGELFF.

The chain couples TRBV9 to TRBJ1-1; D gene uncertain. V lost 2 bases and J lost 6, with 23 bases in between. Germline-derived CDR1 and CDR2 are SGDLS and YYNGEE. The CDR3 spans 17 residues. CDR3 DNA sequence: TGTGCCAGCAGCGTCGGGGTTCTAGCTACCCCGGAGGCTGAAGCTTTCTTT. Translation: CASSVGVLATPEAEAFF.

The V and J genes are TRBV12-5 and TRBJ2-3; D unclear. The germline gives CDR1 LGHNT, CDR2 FRNRAP. The CDR3 runs 13 residues. V dropped 6 bases and J dropped 2 bases, with 9 bases sitting between them. CDR3 amino acids: CASGWLITDTQYF. The CDR3 bases are TGTGCTAGTGGGTGGCTCATCACAGATACGCAGTATTTT.

The chain employs TRBV6-1 and TRBJ2-3; 9 bases fit TRBD2. The J segment lost 1 base and the V segment lost 10 bases, leaving 6 bases of the junction unmatched. This CDR3 comprises 14 residues. Germline-derived CDR1 and CDR2 are MNHNS and SASEGT. DNA of the CDR3: TGTGCCACCAGGGCGGGGGGGGGCACAGATACGCAGTATTTT. Translated: CATRAGGGTDTQYF.

This clonotype has a count of ten or more. The rearrangement uses TRBV4-1 and TRBJ2-1, with D maybe TRBD1 (6 bases). Germline CDR1 reads MGHRA; CDR2 reads YSYEKL. Trimming removed 1 base from V and 2 bases from J, with 12 bases in between. The CDR3 is made up of 16 amino acids. The CDR3 nucleotides are TGCGCCAGCAGCCAAGCATTCGGGACACCCTACAATGAGCAGTTCTTC. It translates to CASSQAFGTPYNEQFF.

This clonotype occurred many times. V and J are TRBV14 and TRBJ1-2; no clear D gene. This CDR3 contains 13 residues. V was shortened by 3 bases and J by 4 bases, with 9 bases between the two germline ends. Per germline, CDR1 SGHDN and CDR2 FVKESK. For the CDR3, the DNA is TGTGCCAGCAGCCATGCAGGATTCTATGGCTACACCTTC. Translated, it gives CASSHAGFYGYTF.

This clonotype was counted only a few times. This chain joins TRBV4-1 and TRBJ2-3, with TRBD1 matching 10 bases. Germline CDR1 is MGHRA and CDR2 is YSYEKL. V was pared by 2 bases and J by 13 bases, with 6 bases of the junction left unmatched. CDR3 length: 13 amino acids. The CDR3 bases are TGCGCCAGCAGCCAATTACCCGGGACAGGGGAGTATTTT. Translation: CASSQLPGTGEYF.

This clonotype appeared many times. CDR3: CASRPPTSGYYEQYF. The CDR3 DNA sequence: TGTGCCAGCAGACCCCCGACTAGCGGGTACTACGAGCAGTACTTC. The J gene is TRBJ2-7, the V gene TRBV6-1; 10 bases match TRBD2. The germline CDR1 and CDR2 sequences are MNHNS and SASEGT. CDR3 length: 15 amino acids. V dropped 6 bases and J dropped 3; count of bases not matched to a gene: 8.

This chain connects TRBV7-3 to TRBJ2-1, with 11 bases fitting TRBD2. V lost 3 bases, J lost 4 bases, and 2 bases stayed unmatched. The CDR3 length is 15 residues. Germline V gives CDR1 SGHTA, CDR2 FQGTGA. CDR3 sequence: CASSFASGGYNEQFF. DNA of the CDR3: TGTGCCAGCAGCTTCGCTAGCGGGGGGTACAATGAGCAGTTCTTC.

This clonotype was counted at least ten times. The chain is built from TRBV10-3 and TRBJ2-3, with 8 bases identical to TRBD2. This CDR3 comprises 15 residues. Per germline, CDR1 ENHRY and CDR2 SYGVKD. CDR3 amino acids: CGTKREGQPTDTQYF. CDR3 DNA sequence: TGTGGCACCAAACGGGAGGGTCAGCCCACAGATACGCAGTATTTT.

The sample holds many counts of this clonotype. The chain couples TRBV11-2 to TRBJ1-2; D uncertain. This CDR3 region has 15 residues. V gave up 1 base and J gave up 5 bases, with 14 bases separating them. Germline lookup yields CDR1 SGHAT and CDR2 FQNNGV. Written as DNA, the CDR3 is TGTGCCAGCAGCTTAGGTAGTGGGGAGTGGTATGGCTACACCTTC. Its protein product is CASSLGSGEWYGYTF.

Worth noting for this clonotype: A much larger clonotype is one base distant, so this may be a read error. V and J are TRBV2 and TRBJ2-7, with D maybe TRBD1 (6 bases). Per germline, CDR1 SNHLY and CDR2 FYNNEI. Between the trimmed V and J ends, which lost 5 bases and 3 bases, there was a span of 17 bases. The CDR3 runs 15 residues. DNA of the CDR3: TGTGCCAGCAGTCCCCGGGCAGGGGCCAGCTACGAGCAGTACTTC. This encodes CASSPRAGASYEQYF.

This clonotype has a count of ten or more. The genes are TRBV19 and TRBJ1-1, with TRBD1 as a possible D gene (5 bases). Trimming pared 7 bases from V and 2 bases from J, leaving 11 bases between. This CDR3 contains 13 residues. CDR1 and CDR2 (germline): LNHDA, SQIVND (reference sequence). The CDR3 loop is CASMRGHNTEAFF. The CDR3 nucleotides are TGTGCCAGTATGAGGGGTCACAACACTGAAGCTTTCTTT.

The sample holds many counts of this clonotype. This sequence joins TRBV27 and TRBJ1-1; TRBD1 might be the D (5 bases). In germline, CDR1 is MNHEY, CDR2 SMNVEV (reference sequence). The CDR3 is made up of 15 amino acids. V dropped 8 bases and J dropped 1 base, with 17 bases sitting between them. The chain's CDR3 is CASLQRGRRNTEAFF. The CDR3 DNA reads TGTGCCAGCCTCCAGAGGGGACGCCGGAACACTGAAGCTTTCTTT.

This clonotype has a count of ten or more. The chain couples TRBV7-3 to TRBJ1-1, with D maybe TRBD1 (5 bases). The CDR3 spans 14 residues. V dropped 1 base and J dropped 3 bases, with 9 bases sitting between them. Germline V lookup: CDR1 SGHTA, CDR2 FQGTGA. CDR3 sequence: CASSLKGPDTEAFF. CDR3 nucleotide sequence: TGTGCCAGCAGCTTAAAGGGGCCGGACACTGAAGCTTTCTTT.

This clonotype showed up many times. The V gene is TRBV12-3 or TRBV12-4, the J gene TRBJ2-2, with a weak D call TRBD2 (6 bases). V was pared by 3 bases and J by 4 bases, with 12 bases between. The CDR3 is 15 residues long. The CDR3 protein is CASSLEGAGTGELFF. CDR3 nucleotide sequence: TGTGCCAGCAGTTTGGAGGGCGCAGGCACCGGGGAGCTGTTTTTT.

The chain employs TRBV12-3 or TRBV12-4 and TRBJ2-2, with D perhaps being TRBD1 or TRBD2 (5 bases each). The CDR3 consists of 14 residues. V lost 7 bases and J 7 bases, leaving 16 bases between the germline ends. The CDR3 coding sequence is TGTGCCAGCACCTCCACGGGGACGGGCGGGGAGCTGTTTTTT. It encodes CASTSTGTGGELFF.

This clonotype showed up many times. The gene calls are TRBV5-1 and TRBJ1-5; D is possibly TRBD1 (6 bases). V lost 0 bases to trimming and J lost 4 bases, with 11 bases between them. Germline-derived CDR1 and CDR2 are SGHRS and YFSETQ. The CDR3 covers 15 residues. The CDR3, as DNA: TGCGCCAGCAGCTTGGGGGGGGCGAAAAATCAGCCCCAGCATTTT. Translated, it gives CASSLGGAKNQPQHF. The complete variable domain, with remaining parts taken from reference TRBV5-1 and TRBJ1-5, reads KAGVTQTPRYLIKTRGQQVTLSCSPISGHRSVSWYQQTPGQGLQFLFEYFSETQRNKGNFPGRFSGRQFSNSRSEMNVSTLELGDSALYLCASSLGGAKNQPQHFGDGTRLSIL.

The chain joins TRBV30 to TRBJ1-4; possible D gene TRBD1, 5 bases. Trimming pared 5 bases from V and 4 bases from J, leaving 8 bases between. The CDR3 is 12 amino acids. Per germline, CDR1 GTSNPN and CDR2 SVGIG (reference sequence). CDR3 coding DNA: TGTGCCTGGGAGGGGTTTAATGAAAAACTGTTTTTT. Translated, it gives CAWEGFNEKLFF.